Sequencing of this T cell receptor (beta chain) was carried out in a study of T-cell reconstitution after alpha-beta-depleted transplantation in children. Regarding the study as a whole: Reported findings indicate that, about two months after transplant, alpha-beta T cells came from several hundred expanded clones, which were derived from non-depleted graft cells. Recipient T cells and thymic progenitors that survived gave rise to the high TCRbeta diversity observed at day 60 in some patients.

The germline V gene has CDR1 SEHNR and CDR2 FQNEAQ (reference sequence). This CDR3 region has 16 residues. V gave up 2 bases and J gave up 9 bases; unmatched junction bases: 10. A note on this clonotype: The antigen remains unidentified.

Using unique molecular identifiers, the investigators prepared the TCRbeta library. TCRdb itself ran the PCR reads through MiXCR, one entry per CDR3 protein. The profile shows about 160,000 distinct CDR3 sequences, more than 9.5% of them singletons. Here the sequenced sample was PBMCs, taken before TCRalphabeta/CD19-depleted stem cell transplant. This clonotype was sampled from a boy aged 2 to 9 with acute myeloid leukemia, due to receive a stem cell transplant. V usage is TRBV7-9 and J usage is TRBJ1-6, with 7 bases aligning to TRBD1. The CDR3 DNA follows: TGTGCCAGCAGCTTAAGCCGACAGGGTAGAAGTTCACCCCTCCACTTT. This translates into CASSLSRQGRSSPLHF.